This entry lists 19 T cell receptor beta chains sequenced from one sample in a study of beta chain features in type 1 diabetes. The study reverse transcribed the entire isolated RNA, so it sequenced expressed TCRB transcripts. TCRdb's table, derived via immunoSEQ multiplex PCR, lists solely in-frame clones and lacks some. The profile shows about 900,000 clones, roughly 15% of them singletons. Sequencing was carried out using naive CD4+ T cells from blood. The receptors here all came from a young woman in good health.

The CDR3 sequence: CASSLGGGVTQPQHF. The DNA for the CDR3 is TGTGCCAGCAGCTTGGGCGGGGGCGTAACCCAGCCCCAGCATTTT. J is TRBJ1-5 and V is TRBV5-4, with D possibly TRBD1 on 6 matching bases. Germline lookup yields CDR1 SGHNT and CDR2 YYREEE (reference sequence). The germline V and J ends were trimmed by 0 bases and 7 bases, with 14 bases remaining between them. The CDR3 is made up of 15 amino acids.

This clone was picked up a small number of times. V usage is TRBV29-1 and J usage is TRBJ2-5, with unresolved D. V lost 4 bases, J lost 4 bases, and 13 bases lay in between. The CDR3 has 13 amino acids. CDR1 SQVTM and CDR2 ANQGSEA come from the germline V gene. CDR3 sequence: CSVAKRQRETQYF. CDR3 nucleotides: TGCAGCGTTGCGAAACGACAAAGAGAGACCCAGTACTTC.

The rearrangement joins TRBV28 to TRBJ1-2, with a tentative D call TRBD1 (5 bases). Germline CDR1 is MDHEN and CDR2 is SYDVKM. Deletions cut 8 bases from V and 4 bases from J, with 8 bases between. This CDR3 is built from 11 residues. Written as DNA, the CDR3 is TGTGCCAGCGCAGGGATCTATGGCTACACCTTC. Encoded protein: CASAGIYGYTF.

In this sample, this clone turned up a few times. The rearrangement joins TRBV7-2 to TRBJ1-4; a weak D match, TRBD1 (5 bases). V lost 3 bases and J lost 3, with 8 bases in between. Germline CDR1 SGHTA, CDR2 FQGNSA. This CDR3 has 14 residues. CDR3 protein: CASSFGTSNEKLFF. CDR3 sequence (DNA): TGTGCCAGCAGCTTCGGGACTTCTAATGAAAAACTGTTTTTT.

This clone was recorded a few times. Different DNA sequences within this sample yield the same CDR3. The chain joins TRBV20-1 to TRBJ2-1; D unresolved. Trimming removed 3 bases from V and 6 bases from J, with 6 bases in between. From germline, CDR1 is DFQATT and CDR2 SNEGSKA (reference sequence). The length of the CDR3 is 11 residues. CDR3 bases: TGCAGTGCTAGGGACCGCAATGAGCAGTTCTTC. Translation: CSARDRNEQFF.

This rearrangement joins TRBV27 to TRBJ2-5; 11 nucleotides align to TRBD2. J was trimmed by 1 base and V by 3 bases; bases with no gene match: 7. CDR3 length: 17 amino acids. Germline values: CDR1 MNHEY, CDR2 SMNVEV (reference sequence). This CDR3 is CASSFPLAGGPQETQYF. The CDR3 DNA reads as TGTGCCAGCAGTTTTCCCCTAGCGGGGGGTCCCCAAGAGACCCAGTACTTC.

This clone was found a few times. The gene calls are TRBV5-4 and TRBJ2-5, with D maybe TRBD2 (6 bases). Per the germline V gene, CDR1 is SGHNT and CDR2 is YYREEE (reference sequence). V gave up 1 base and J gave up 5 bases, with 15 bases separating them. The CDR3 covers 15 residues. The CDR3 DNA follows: TGTGCCAGCAGCTTGTTTGGACTAAGTACCGAGACCCAGTACTTC. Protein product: CASSLFGLSTETQYF.

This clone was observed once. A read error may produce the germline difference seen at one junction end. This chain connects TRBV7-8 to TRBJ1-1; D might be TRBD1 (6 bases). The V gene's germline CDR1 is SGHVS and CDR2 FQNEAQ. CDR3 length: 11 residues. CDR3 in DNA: TGTGCCAGCAGCTTAGATGGGACACCGGTCTTT. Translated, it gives CASSLDGTPVF.

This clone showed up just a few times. CDR3 sequence (DNA): TGTGCCAGCACGCGGGAAGCGCCTTCGAACACCGGGGAGCTGTTTTTT. This gives the protein CASTREAPSNTGELFF. This chain connects TRBV2 to TRBJ2-2; tentative D call: TRBD2 (6 bases). Looked up from germline, CDR1 is SNHLY and CDR2 is FYNNEI. Trimming pared 7 bases from V and 0 bases from J, leaving 15 bases between. This CDR3 spans 16 amino acids.

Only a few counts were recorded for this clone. The CDR3, as DNA: TGTGCCAGCAGTCCCCGGAATTCACTTGAGACCGGGGAGCTGTTTTTT. Residues: CASSPRNSLETGELFF. The J gene is TRBJ2-2, the V gene TRBV27; the D is unclear. V lost 5 bases and J lost 5, with 18 bases in between. Germline-derived CDR1 and CDR2 are MNHEY and SMNVEV (reference sequence). The CDR3 runs 16 residues.

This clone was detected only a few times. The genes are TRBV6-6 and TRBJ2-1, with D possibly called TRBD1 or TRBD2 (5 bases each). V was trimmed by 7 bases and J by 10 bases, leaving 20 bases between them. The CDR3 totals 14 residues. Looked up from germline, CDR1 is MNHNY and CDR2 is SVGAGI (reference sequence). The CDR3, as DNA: TGTGCCAGCATCTCGGGTGGGACGTGGGTGGAGCAGTTCTTC. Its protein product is CASISGGTWVEQFF.

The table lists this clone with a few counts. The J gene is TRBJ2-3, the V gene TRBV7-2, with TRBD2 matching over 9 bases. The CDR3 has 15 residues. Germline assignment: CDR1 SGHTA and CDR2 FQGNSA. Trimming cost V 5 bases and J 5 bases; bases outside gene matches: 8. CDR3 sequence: CASSPMGLAGDTQYF. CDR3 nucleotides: TGTGCCAGCAGCCCAATGGGACTAGCAGGAGATACGCAGTATTTT.

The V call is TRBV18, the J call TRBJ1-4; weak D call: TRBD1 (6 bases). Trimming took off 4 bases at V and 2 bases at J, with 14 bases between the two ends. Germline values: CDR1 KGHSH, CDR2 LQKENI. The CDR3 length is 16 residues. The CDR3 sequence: CASSQTTGSTNEKLFF. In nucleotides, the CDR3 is TGTGCCAGCTCACAAACTACAGGGTCGACTAATGAAAAACTGTTTTTT.

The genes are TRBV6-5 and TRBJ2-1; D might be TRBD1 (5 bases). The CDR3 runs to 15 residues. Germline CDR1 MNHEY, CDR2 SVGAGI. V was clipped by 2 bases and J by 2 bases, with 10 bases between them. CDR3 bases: TGTGCCAGCAGTTACAGGGGTGGCGCCTACAATGAGCAGTTCTTC. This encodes CASSYRGGAYNEQFF.

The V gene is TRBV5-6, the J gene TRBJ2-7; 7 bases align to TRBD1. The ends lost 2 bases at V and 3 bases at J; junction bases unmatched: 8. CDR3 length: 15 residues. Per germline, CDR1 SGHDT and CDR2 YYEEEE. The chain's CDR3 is CASSLAMGQIYEQYF. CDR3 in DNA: TGTGCCAGCAGCTTAGCGATGGGACAGATCTACGAGCAGTACTTC.

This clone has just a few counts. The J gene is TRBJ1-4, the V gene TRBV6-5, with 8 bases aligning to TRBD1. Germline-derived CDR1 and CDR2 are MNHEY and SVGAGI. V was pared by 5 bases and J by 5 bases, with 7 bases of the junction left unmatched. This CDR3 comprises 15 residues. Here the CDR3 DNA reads TGTGCCAGCAGTCGCCAACGGGACAGGAATGAAAAACTGTTTTTT. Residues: CASSRQRDRNEKLFF.

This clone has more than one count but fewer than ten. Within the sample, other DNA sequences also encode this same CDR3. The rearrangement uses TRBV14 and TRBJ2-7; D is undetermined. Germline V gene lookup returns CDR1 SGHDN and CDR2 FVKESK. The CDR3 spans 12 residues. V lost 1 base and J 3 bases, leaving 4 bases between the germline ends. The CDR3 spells CASSQGVYEQYF. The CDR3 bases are TGTGCCAGCAGCCAAGGGGTCTACGAGCAGTACTTC.

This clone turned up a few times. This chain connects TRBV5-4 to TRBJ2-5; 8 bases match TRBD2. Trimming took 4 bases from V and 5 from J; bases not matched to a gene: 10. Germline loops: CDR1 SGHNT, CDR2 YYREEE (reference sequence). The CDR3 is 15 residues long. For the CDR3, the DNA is TGTGCCAGCAGCCAAGAAGGCGGGAGGCGTGAGACCCAGTACTTC. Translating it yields CASSQEGGRRETQYF.

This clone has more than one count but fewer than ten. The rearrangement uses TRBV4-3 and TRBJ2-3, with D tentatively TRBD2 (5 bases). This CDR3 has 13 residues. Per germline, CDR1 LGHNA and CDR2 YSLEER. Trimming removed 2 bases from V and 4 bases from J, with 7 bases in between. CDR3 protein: CASSQTRADTQYF. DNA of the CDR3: TGCGCCAGCAGCCAAACTAGGGCAGATACGCAGTATTTT.